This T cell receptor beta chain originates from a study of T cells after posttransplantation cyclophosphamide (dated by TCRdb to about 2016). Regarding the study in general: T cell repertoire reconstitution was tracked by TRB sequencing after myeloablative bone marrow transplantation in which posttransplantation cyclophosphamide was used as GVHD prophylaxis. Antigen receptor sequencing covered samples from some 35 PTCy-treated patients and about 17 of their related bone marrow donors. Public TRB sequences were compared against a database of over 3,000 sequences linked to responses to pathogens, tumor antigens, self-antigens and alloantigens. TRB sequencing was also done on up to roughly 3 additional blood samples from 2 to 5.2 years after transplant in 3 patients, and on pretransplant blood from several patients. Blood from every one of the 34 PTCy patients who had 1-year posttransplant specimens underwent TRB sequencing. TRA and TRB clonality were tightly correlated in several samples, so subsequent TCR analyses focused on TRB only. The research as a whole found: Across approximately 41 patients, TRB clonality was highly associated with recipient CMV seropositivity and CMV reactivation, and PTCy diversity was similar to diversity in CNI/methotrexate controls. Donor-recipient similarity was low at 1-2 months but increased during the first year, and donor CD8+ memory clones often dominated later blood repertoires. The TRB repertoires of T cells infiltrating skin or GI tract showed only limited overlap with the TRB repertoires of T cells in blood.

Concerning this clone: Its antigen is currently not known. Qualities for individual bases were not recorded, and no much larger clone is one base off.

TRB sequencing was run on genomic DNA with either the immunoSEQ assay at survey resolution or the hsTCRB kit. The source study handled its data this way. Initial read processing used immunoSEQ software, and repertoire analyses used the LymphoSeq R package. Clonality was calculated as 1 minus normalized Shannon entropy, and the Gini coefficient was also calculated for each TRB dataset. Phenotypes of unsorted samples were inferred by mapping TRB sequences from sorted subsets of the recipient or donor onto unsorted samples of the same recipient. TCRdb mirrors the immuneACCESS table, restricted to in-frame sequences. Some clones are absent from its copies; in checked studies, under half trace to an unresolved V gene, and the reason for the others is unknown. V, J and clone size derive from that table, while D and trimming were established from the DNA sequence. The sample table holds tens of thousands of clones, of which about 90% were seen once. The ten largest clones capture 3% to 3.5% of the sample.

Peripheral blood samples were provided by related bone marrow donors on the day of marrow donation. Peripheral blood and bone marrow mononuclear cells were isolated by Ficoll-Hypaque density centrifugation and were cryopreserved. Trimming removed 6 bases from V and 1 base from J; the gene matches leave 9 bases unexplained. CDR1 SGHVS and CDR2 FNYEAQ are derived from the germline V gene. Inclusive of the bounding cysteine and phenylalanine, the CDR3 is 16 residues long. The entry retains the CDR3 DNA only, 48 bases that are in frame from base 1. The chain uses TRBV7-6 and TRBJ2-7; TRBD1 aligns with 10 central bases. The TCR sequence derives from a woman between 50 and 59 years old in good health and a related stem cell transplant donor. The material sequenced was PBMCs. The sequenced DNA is TGTGCCAGCAGGAATCCGGGACAGGGGTCTTCCTACGAGCAGTACTTC. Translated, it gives CASRNPGQGSSYEQYF.